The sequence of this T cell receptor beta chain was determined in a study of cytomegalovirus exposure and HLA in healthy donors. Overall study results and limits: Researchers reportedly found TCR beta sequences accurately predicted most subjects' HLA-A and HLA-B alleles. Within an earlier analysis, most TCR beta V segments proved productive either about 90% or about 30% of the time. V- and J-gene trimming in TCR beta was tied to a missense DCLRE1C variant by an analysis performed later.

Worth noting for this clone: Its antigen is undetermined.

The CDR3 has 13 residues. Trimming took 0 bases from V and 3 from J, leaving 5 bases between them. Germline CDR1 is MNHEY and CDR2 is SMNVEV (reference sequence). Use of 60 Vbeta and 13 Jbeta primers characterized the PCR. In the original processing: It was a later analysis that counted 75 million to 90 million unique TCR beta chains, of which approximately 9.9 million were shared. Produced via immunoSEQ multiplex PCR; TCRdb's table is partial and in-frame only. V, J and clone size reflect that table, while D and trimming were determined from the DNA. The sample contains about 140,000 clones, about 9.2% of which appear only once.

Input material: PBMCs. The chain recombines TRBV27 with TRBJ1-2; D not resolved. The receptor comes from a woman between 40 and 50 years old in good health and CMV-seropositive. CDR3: CASSLSYDYGYTF. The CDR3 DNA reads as TGTGCCAGCAGTTTATCTTATGACTATGGCTACACCTTC.